These T cell receptor beta chains were read from a single sample in a study of T cells in Graves' hyperthyroidism and ophthalmopathy. TCRdb re-analysed the multiplex PCR reads in MiXCR, keeping a single row per CDR3 protein. The table has approximately 690,000 distinct CDR3 sequences, more than 20% seen once; the top ten hold roughly 30%. The sample comprised blood. The receptors were sampled from a man aged 30 to 45 with Graves' ophthalmopathy. The CDR3 runs from the conserved cysteine through the conserved F or W. D genes are given only for firm matches. Size is stated for part of the rows, as once, few or many counts, or as a class when the clone is expanded.

v_gene	j_gene	d_gene	abundance	CDR3nt	CDR3aa
TRBV12-3/TRBV12-4	TRBJ2-5	TRBD2	many	TGTGCCAGCAGTGCCGGGACTAGCCAACAAGAGACCCAGTACTTC	CASSAGTSQQETQYF
TRBV28	TRBJ2-5	TRBD2	NA	TGTGCCAGCAGTTACGGACTAGCGGGAGTAAAGACCCAGTACTTC	CASSYGLAGVKTQYF
TRBV7-9	TRBJ1-4	NA	many	TGTGCCAGCAGCTTAGCGTTGGAGTGGACGGGCGGTGAAAAACTGTTTTTT	CASSLALEWTGGEKLFF
TRBV28	TRBJ2-7	TRBD2	many	TGTGCCAGCACCCCGGGGGGGTTCTACGAGCAGTACTTC	CASTPGGFYEQYF
TRBV5-8	TRBJ2-7	NA	NA	TGTGCCAGCAGCTTGGATCGAGCGGTGGGGCAGTACTTC	CASSLDRAVGQYF
TRBV11-2	TRBJ2-7	NA	few	TGTGCCAGCAGTCTACAACTGGAGGGGCGAAGGGAGCAGTACTTC	CASSLQLEGRREQYF
TRBV20-1	TRBJ2-7	NA	NA	TGCAGTGCTGGCGAGCAGTACTTC	CSAGEQYF
TRBV28	TRBJ1-1	NA	many	TGTGCCAGCAGACCCCCGGGACACAATTTGTACACTGAAGCTTTCTTT	CASRPPGHNLYTEAFF
TRBV19	TRBJ2-1	TRBD2	few	TGTGCCAGTAGTATACTAGCGGGAGGTTGGGATGAGCAGTTCTTC	CASSILAGGWDEQFF
TRBV11-2	TRBJ2-5	NA	NA	TGTGCCAGCAGCGCCGCGGGAAGGGGGTATGGGACCCAGTACTTC	CASSAAGRGYGTQYF
TRBV13	TRBJ2-6	NA	NA	TGTGCCAGCAGTTGGGGCACTGGGGCCAACGTCCTGACTTTC	CASSWGTGANVLTF
TRBV5-1	TRBJ1-6	TRBD1	few	TGCGCCAGCAGCTTTGAGGACAGGGGAAATTCACCCCTCCACTTT	CASSFEDRGNSPLHF
TRBV6-1	TRBJ2-7	NA	NA	TGTGCCAGCATCAAAACGACAGGCTACTACGAGCAGTACTTC	CASIKTTGYYEQYF
TRBV19	TRBJ2-5	NA	NA	TGTGCCAGTAGTAGGACGATAGGGGAGACCCAGTACTTC	CASSRTIGETQYF
TRBV28	TRBJ1-5	NA	many	TGTGCCAGCAGACACACCTTCTTGGCAGGGTCCCACCAGCCCCAGCATTTT	CASRHTFLAGSHQPQHF
TRBV20-1	TRBJ2-7	NA	few	TGCAGTGCTAGAGATAAGACAGTCATCTACGAGCAGTACTTC	CSARDKTVIYEQYF
TRBV6-5	TRBJ1-2	NA	NA	TGTGCCAGCAGTTCGCAGGCGGGCTATGGCTACACCTTC	CASSSQAGYGYTF
TRBV7-3	TRBJ2-1	NA	many	TGTGCCAGCAGCTTCGGCAGGGGCAATGAGCAGTTCTTC	CASSFGRGNEQFF
TRBV12-3/TRBV12-4	TRBJ2-7	TRBD2	many	TGTGCCAGCAGTTTAGCGGTAGCGGGTACCTACGAGCAGTACTTC	CASSLAVAGTYEQYF
TRBV5-6	TRBJ2-7	TRBD2	NA	TGTGCCAGCAGCTTTGTAAGCGGGGGTTTCTACGAGCAGTACTTC	CASSFVSGGFYEQYF
TRBV28	TRBJ1-1	NA	many	TGTGCCAGCAGTTTGCACACTGAAGCTTTCTTT	CASSLHTEAFF
TRBV10-1	TRBJ2-2	TRBD1	NA	TGCGCCAGCAGCCGTAAGAGACAGGGGACGTCGGGGGAGCTGTTTTTT	CASSRKRQGTSGELFF
TRBV5-1	TRBJ1-2	TRBD1	few	TGCGCCAGCAGGGGGGACAGTACGGACTATGGCTACACCTTC	CASRGDSTDYGYTF
TRBV20-1	TRBJ2-3	TRBD2	NA	TGCAGTGCCACCAGCTTCCCGGGACTAGCGGGAGTGGATACGCAGTATTTT	CSATSFPGLAGVDTQYF
TRBV11-3	TRBJ1-1	NA	many	TGTGCCAGCAGCTTAACGATGAACACTGAAGCTTTCTTT	CASSLTMNTEAFF
TRBV14	TRBJ1-2	TRBD1	once	TGTGCCAGCAGCGTATCCCGGACAGGGGTGTATGGCTACACCTTC	CASSVSRTGVYGYTF
TRBV10-2	TRBJ2-3	NA	NA	TGCGCCAGCAGTGATGACCTGGCAGATACGCAGTATTTT	CASSDDLADTQYF
TRBV19	TRBJ2-7	NA	few	TGTGCCAGCGCATGGACTGAGTCCCCTTCCTACGAGCAGTACTTC	CASAWTESPSYEQYF
TRBV11-2	TRBJ1-1	NA	many	TGTGCCAGCAGCTCGGATGTGAACACTGAAGCTTTCTTT	CASSSDVNTEAFF
TRBV2	TRBJ2-5	NA	NA	TGTGCCAGCAGTGCGCGGGCCCAAGAGACCCAGTACTTC	CASSARAQETQYF
TRBV28	TRBJ1-5	TRBD1	few	TGTGCCAGCACTCAGGGGGGGGTTGGTCAGCCCCAGCATTTT	CASTQGGVGQPQHF
TRBV20-1	TRBJ2-5	NA	many	TGCAGTGCTAGTCTTGTTCAGCCTAGATGGGAGACCCAGTACTTC	CSASLVQPRWETQYF